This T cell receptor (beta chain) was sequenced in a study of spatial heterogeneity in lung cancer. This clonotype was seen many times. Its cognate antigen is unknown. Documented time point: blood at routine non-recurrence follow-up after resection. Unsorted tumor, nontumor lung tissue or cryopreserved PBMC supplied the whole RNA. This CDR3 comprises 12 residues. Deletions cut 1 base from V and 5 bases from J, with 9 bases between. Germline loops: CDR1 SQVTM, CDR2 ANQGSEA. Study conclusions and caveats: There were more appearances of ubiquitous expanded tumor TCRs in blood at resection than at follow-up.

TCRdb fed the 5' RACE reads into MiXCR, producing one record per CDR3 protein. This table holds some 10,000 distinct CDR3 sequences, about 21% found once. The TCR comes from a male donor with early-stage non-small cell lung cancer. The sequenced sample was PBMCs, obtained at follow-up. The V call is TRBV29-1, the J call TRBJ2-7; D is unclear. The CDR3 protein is CSVEGLPNEQYF. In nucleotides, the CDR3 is TGCAGCGTTGAAGGACTCCCCAACGAGCAGTACTTC.